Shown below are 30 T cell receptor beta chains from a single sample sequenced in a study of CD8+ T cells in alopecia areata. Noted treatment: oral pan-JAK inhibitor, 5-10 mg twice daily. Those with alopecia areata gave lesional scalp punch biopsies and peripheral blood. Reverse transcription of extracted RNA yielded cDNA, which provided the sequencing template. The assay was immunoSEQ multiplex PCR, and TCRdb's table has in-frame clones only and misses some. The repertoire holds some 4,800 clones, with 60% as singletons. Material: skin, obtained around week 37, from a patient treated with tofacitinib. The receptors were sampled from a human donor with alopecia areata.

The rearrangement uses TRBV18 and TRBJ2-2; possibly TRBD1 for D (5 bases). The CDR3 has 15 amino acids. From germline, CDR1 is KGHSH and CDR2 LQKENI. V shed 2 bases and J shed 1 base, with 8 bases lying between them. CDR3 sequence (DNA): TGTGCCAGCTCACCAAGCACAGGGAACACCGGGGAGCTGTTTTTT. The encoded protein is CASSPSTGNTGELFF.

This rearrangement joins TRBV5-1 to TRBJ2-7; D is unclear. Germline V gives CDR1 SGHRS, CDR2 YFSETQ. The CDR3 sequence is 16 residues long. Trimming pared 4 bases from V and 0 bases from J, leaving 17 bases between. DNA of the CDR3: TGCGCCAGCAGCCCTCGGAGAGTCTCTTTCTCCTACGAGCAGTACTTC. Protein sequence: CASSPRRVSFSYEQYF.

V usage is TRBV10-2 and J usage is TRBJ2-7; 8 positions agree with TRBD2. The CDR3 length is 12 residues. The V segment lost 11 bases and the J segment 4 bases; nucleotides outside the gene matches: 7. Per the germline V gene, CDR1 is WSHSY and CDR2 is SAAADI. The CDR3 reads CARYGGGYEQYF. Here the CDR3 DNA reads TGCGCCCGCTACGGGGGGGGGTACGAGCAGTACTTC.

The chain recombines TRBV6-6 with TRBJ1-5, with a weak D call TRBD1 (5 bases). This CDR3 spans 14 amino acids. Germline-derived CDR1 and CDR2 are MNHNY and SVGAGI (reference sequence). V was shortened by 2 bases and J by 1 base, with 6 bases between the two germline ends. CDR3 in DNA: TGTGCCAGCAGTTACAAGGGGAGCAATCAGCCCCAGCATTTT. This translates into CASSYKGSNQPQHF.

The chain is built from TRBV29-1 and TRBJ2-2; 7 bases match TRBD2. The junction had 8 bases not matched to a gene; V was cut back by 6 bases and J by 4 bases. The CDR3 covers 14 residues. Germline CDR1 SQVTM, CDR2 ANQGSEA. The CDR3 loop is CSVAKGRATGELFF. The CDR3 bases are TGCAGCGTGGCCAAAGGGAGGGCCACCGGGGAGCTGTTTTTT.

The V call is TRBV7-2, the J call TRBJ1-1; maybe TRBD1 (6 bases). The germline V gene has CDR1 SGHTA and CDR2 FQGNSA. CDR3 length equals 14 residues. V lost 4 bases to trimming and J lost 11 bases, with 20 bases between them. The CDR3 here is CASSYQGQGRGAFF. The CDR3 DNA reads TGTGCCAGCAGCTACCAAGGTCAGGGGCGAGGGGCTTTCTTT.

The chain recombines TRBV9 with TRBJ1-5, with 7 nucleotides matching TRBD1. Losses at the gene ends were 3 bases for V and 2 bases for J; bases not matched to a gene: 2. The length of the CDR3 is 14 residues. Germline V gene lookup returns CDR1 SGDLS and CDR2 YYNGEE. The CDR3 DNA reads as TGTGCCAGCAGCGCTGGACAGGGCAATCAGCCCCAGCATTTT. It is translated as CASSAGQGNQPQHF.

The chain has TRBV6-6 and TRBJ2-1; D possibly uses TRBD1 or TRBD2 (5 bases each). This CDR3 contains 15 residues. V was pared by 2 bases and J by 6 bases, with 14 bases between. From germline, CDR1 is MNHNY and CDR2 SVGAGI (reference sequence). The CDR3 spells CASSYRGQRGNEQFF. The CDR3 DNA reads TGTGCCAGCAGTTACAGGGGCCAACGGGGCAATGAGCAGTTCTTC.

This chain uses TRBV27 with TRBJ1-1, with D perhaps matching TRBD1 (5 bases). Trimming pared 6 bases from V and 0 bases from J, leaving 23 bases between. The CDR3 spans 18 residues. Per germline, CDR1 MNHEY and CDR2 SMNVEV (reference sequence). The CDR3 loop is CASSGGFGNWGMNTEAFF. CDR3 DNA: TGTGCCAGCAGCGGTGGGTTCGGAAATTGGGGCATGAACACTGAAGCTTTCTTT.

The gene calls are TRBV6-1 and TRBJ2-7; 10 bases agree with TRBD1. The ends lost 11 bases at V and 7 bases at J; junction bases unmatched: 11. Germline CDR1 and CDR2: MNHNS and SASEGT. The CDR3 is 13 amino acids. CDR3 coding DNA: TGTGCCGGTTCCGGGACAGGGGTGGGAGAGCAGTACTTC. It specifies CAGSGTGVGEQYF.

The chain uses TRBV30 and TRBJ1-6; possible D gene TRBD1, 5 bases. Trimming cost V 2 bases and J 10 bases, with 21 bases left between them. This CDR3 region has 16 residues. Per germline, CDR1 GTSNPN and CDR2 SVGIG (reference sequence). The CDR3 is CAWSPGRSGIYSPLHF. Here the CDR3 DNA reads TGTGCCTGGAGTCCCGGTCGGTCAGGGATTTACTCACCCCTCCACTTT.

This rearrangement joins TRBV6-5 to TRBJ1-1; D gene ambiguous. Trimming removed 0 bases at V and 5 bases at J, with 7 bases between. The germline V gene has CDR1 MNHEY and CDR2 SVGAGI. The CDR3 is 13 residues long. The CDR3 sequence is CASSYSFGTEAFF. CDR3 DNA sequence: TGTGCCAGCAGTTACTCGTTCGGGACTGAAGCTTTCTTT.

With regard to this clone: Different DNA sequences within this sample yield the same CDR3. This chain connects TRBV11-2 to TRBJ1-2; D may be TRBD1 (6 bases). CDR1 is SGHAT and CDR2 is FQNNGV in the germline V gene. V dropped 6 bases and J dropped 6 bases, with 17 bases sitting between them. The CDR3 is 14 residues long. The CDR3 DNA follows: TGTGCCAGCAGTCCTGGACAGCGTAAAGATGGCTACACCTTC. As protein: CASSPGQRKDGYTF.

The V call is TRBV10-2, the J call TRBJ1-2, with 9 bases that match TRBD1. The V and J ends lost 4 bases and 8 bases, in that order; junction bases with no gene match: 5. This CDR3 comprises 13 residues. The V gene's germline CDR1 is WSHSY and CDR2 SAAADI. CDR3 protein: CASSATGGRGYTF. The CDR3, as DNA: TGCGCCAGCAGTGCGACAGGGGGAAGAGGCTACACCTTC.

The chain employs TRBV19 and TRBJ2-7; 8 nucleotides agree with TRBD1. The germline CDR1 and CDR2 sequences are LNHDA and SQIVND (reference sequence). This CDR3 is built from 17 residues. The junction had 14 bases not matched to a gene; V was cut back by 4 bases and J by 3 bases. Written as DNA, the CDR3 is TGTGCCAGTAGTACCACAGTGGGACAGGCAAGGGACTACGAGCAGTACTTC. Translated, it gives CASSTTVGQARDYEQYF.

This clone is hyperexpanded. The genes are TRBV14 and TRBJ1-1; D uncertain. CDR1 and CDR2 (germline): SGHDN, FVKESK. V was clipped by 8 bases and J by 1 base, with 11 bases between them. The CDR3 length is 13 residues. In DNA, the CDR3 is TGTGCCAGCGAAAAGTACTCGAACACTGAAGCTTTCTTT. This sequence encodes CASEKYSNTEAFF.

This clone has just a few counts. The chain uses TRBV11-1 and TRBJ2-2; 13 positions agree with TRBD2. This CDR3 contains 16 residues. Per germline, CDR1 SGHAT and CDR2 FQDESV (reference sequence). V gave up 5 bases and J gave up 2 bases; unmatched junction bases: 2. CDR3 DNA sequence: TGTGCCAGCAGCCGGACTAGCGGGAGAAACACCGGGGAGCTGTTTTTT. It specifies CASSRTSGRNTGELFF.

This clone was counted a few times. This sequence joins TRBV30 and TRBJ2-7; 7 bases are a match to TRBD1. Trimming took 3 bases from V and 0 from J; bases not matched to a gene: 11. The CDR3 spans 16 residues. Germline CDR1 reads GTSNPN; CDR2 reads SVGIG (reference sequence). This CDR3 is CAWRGPSGTVSYEQYF. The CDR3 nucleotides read TGTGCCTGGAGGGGACCTTCCGGGACAGTCTCCTACGAGCAGTACTTC.

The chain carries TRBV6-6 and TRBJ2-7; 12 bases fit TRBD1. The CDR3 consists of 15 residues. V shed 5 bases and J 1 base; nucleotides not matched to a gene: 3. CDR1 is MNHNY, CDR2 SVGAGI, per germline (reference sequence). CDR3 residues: CASSPGQGASYEQYF. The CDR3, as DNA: TGTGCCAGCAGTCCGGGACAGGGGGCTTCCTACGAGCAGTACTTC.

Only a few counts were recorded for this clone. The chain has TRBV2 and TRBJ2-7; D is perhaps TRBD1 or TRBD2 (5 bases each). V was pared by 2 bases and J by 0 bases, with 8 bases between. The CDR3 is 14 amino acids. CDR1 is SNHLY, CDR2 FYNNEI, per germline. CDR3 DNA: TGTGCCAGCAGTGAACTGGGGGACTCCTACGAGCAGTACTTC. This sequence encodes CASSELGDSYEQYF.

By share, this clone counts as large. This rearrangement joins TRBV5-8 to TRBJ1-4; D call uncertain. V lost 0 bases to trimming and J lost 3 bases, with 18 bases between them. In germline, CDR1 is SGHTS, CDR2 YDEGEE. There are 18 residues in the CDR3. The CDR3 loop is CASSLGLGPRQPNEKLFF. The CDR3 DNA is TGTGCCAGCAGCTTGGGTCTCGGTCCCCGGCAGCCTAATGAAAAACTGTTTTTT.

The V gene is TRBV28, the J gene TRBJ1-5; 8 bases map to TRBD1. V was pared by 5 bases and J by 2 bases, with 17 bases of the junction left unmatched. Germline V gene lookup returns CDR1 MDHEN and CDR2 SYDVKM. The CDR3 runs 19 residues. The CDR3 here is CASSLRATSRGPGNQPQHF. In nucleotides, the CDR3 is TGTGCCAGCAGTCTCCGTGCCACCTCCAGGGGGCCTGGCAATCAGCCCCAGCATTTT.

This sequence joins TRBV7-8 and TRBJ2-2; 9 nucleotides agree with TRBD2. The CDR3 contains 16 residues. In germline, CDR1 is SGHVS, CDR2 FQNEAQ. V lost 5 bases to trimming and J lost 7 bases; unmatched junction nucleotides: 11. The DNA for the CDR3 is TGTGCCAGCAGCACAGACTTAGCGGGAGAGTACGGGGAGCTGTTTTTT. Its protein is CASSTDLAGEYGELFF.

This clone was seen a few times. CDR3 sequence: CASSETGTGYGETQYF. The CDR3 DNA sequence: TGTGCCAGCAGTGAAACCGGGACAGGGTATGGAGAGACCCAGTACTTC. The chain joins TRBV9 to TRBJ2-5; 9 bases match TRBD1. Per the germline V gene, CDR1 is SGDLS and CDR2 is YYNGEE. V gave up 5 bases and J gave up 4 bases; unmatched junction bases: 12. This CDR3 is 16 amino acids long.

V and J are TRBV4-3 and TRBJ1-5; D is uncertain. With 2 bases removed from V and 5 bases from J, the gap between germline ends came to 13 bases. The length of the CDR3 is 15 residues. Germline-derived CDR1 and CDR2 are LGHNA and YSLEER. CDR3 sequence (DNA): TGCGCCAGCAGCCAAAACTTCCGAACGTATCAGCCCCAGCATTTT. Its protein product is CASSQNFRTYQPQHF.

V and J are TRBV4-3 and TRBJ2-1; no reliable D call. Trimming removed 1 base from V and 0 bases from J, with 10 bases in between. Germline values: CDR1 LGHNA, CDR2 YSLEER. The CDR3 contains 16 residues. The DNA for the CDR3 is TGCGCCAGCAGCCAAGTGAACATAATCTCCTACAATGAGCAGTTCTTC. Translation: CASSQVNIISYNEQFF.

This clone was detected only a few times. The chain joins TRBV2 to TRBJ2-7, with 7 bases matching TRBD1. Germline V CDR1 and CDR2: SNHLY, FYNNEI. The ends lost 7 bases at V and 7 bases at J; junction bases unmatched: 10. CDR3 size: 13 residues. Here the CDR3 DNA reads TGTGCCAGCACTGACCGGGACAGTGGGGAGCAGTACTTC. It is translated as CASTDRDSGEQYF.

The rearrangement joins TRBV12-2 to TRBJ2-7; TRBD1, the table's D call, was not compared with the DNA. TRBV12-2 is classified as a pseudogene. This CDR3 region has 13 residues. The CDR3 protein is CASRQTGEREQYF. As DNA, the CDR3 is TGTGCAAGTCGTCAAACAGGGGAGAGGGAGCAGTACTTC.

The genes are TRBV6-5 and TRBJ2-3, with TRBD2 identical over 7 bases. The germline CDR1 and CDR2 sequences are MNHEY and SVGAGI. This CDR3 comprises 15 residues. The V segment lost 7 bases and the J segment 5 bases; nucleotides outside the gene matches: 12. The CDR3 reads CASNLAGSHGDTQYF. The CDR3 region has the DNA TGTGCCAGCAACTTAGCGGGTTCTCACGGAGATACGCAGTATTTT.

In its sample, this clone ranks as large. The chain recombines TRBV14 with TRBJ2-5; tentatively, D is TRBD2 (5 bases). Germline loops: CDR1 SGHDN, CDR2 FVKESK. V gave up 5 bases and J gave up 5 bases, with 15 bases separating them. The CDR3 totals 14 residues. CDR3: CASSFRGSWETQYF. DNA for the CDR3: TGTGCCAGCAGCTTTCGAGGGAGTTGGGAGACCCAGTACTTC.